This T cell receptor beta chain was observed in a study of blood T cell repertoires in COVID-19. The wider study: Specimens from acute and convalescent COVID-19 originated in the United States, Italy and Spain. T cells, B-cell-depleted T cells, or PBMCs supplied cDNA or gDNA.

Seattle's cohort entered during active infection and was followed longitudinally. Per the authors' pipeline: From reference gene primer amplification, estimates of nucleated cell counts were derived. Some clones are missing from TCRdb's copy, which holds only in-frame ones; the method was immunoSEQ multiplex PCR. V and J calls and clone size follow that table, whereas D and trimming were derived from the DNA. This table has hundreds of thousands of clones, 75% to 85% appearing once. The germline V gene encodes CDR1 SGHTA and CDR2 FQGNSA. The CDR3 loop spans 14 amino acids. Trimming left V 4 bases short and J 4 bases short, with 10 bases between.

The rearrangement links TRBV7-2 to TRBJ2-2, with D unresolved. The sample was peripheral blood. The sequence was collected from a woman under 40 with COVID-19, enrolled during active disease. CDR3 protein: CASSYEPSTGELFF. The CDR3 DNA follows: TGTGCCAGCAGCTACGAGCCGAGCACCGGGGAGCTGTTTTTT.